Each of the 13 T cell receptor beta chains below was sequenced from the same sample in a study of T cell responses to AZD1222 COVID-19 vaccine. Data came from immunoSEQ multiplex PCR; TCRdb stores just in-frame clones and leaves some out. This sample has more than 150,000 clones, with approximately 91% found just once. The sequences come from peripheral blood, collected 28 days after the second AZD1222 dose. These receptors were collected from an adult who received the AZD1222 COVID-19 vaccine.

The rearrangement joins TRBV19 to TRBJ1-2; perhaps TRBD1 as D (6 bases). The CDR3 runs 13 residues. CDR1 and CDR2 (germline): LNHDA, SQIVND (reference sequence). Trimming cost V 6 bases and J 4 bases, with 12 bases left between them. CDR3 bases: TGTGCCAGTAGAAGAGAGGGGGTCTATGGCTACACCTTC. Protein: CASRREGVYGYTF.

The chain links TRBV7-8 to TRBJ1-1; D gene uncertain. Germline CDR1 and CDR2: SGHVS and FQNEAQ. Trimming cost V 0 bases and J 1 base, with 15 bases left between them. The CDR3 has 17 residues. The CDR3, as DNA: TGTGCCAGCAGCTTAGCGGGCTGGTTAGGAACGAACACTGAAGCTTTCTTT. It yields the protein CASSLAGWLGTNTEAFF.

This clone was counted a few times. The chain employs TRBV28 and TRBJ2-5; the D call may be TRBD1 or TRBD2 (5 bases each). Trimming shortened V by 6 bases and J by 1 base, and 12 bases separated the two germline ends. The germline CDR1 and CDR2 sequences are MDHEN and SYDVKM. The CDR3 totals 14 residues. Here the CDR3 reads CASSDGGIQETQYF. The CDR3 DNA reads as TGTGCCAGCAGCGATGGGGGAATCCAAGAGACCCAGTACTTC.

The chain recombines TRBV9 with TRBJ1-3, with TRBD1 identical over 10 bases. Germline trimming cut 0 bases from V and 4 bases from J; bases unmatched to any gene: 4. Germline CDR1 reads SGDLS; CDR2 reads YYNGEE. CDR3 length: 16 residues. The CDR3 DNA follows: TGTGCCAGCAGCGTAGAGGGACAGGGGCACGGAAACACCATATATTTT. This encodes CASSVEGQGHGNTIYF.

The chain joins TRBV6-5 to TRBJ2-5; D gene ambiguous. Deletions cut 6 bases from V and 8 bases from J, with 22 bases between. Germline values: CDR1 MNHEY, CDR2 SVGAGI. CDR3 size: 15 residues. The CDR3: CASRPPGRRSETQYF. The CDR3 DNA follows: TGTGCCAGCAGACCCCCAGGTCGGCGGAGCGAAACCCAGTACTTC.

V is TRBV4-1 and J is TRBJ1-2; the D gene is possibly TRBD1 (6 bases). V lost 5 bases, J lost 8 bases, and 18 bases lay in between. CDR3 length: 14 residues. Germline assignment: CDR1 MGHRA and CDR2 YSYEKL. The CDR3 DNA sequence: TGCGCCAGCAGCTCCCGCTCGCGGGGGCGCGGCTACACCTTC. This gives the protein CASSSRSRGRGYTF.

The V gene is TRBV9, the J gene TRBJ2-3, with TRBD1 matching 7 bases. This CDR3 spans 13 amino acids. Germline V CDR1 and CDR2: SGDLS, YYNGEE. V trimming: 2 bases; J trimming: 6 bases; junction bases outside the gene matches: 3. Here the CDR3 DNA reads TGTGCCAGCAGCGTGACAGGGTCCGATACGCAGTATTTT. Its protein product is CASSVTGSDTQYF.

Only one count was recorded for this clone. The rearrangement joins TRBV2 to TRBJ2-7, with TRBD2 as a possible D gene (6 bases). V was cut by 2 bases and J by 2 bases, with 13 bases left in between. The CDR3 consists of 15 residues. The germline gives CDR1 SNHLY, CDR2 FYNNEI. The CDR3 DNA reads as TGTGCCAGCAGTGAATCTGCGGGGACGACCTACGAGCAGTACTTC. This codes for CASSESAGTTYEQYF.

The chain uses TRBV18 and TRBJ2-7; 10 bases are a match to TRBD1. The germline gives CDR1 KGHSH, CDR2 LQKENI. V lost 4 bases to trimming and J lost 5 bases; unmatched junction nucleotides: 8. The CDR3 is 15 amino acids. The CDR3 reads CASSLTGQGNHEQYF. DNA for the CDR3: TGTGCCAGCTCACTCACGGGACAGGGGAACCACGAGCAGTACTTC.

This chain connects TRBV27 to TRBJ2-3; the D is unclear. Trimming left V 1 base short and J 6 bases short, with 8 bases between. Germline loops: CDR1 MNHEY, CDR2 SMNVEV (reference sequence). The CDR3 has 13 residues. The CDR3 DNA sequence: TGTGCCAGCAGTTTATTAATGGCGGATACGCAGTATTTT. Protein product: CASSLLMADTQYF.

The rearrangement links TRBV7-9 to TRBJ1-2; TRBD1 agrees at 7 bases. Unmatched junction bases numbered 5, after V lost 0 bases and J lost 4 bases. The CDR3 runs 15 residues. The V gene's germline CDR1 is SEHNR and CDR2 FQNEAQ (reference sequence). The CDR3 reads CASSLAFRQGYGYTF. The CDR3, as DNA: TGTGCCAGCAGCTTAGCGTTCAGACAGGGCTATGGCTACACCTTC.

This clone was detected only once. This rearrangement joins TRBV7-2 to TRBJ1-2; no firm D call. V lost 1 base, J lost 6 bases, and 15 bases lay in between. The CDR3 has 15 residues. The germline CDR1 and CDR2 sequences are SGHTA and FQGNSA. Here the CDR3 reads CASSLVRSGSDGYTF. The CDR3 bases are TGTGCCAGCAGCTTAGTGAGGTCCGGGTCTGATGGCTACACCTTC. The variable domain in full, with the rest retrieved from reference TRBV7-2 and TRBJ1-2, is GAGVSQSPSNKVTEKGKDVELRCDPISGHTALYWYRQSLGQGLEFLIYFQGNSAPDKSGLPSDRFSAERTGGSVSTLTIQRTQQEDSAVYLCASSLVRSGSDGYTFGSGTRLTVV.

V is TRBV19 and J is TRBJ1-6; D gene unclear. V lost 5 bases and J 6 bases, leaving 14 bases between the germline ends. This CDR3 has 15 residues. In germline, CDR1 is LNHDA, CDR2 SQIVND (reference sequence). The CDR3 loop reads CASSEGSHGNSPLHF. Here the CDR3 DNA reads TGTGCCAGTAGTGAAGGTTCACACGGTAATTCACCCCTCCACTTT.